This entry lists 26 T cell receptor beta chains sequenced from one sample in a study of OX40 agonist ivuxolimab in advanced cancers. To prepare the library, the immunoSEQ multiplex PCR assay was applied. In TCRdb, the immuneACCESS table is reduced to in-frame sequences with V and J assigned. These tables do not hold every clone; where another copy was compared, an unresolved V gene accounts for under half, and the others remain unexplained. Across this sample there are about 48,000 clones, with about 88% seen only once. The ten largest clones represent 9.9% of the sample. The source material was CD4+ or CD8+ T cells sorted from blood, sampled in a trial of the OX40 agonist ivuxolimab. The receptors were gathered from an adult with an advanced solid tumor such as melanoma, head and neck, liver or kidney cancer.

This CDR3 reads CASSDLGREQYF. The CDR3 DNA reads as TGTGCCAGCAGTGATTTAGGTAGGGAGCAGTACTTC. The chain joins TRBV2 to TRBJ2-7, with unresolved D. The CDR3 has 12 residues. Germline lookup yields CDR1 SNHLY and CDR2 FYNNEI. V was cut by 3 bases and J by 7 bases, with 10 bases left in between.

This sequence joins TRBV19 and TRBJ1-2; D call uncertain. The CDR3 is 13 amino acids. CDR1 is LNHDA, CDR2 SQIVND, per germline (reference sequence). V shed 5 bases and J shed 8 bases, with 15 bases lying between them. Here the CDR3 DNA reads TGTGCCAGTAGTCTCGAGGATGGACGGGGCTACACCTTC. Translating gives CASSLEDGRGYTF.

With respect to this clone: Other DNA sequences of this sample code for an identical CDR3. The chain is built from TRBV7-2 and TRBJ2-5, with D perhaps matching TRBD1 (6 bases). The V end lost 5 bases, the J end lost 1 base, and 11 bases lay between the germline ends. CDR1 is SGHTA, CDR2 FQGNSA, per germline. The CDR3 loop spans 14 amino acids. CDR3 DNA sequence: TGTGCCAGCAGCCCCGGGACATTCCAAGAGACCCAGTACTTC. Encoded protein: CASSPGTFQETQYF.

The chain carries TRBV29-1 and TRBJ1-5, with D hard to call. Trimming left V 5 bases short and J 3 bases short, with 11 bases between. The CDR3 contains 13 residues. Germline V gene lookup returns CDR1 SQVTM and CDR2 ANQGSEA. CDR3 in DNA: TGCAGCGTTTTGCTGACCTCCAATCAGCCCCAGCATTTT. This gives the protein CSVLLTSNQPQHF. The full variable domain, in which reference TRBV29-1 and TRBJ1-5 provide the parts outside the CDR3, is SAVISQKPSRDICQRGTSLTIQCQVDSQVTMMFWYRQQPGQSLTLIATANQGSEATYESGFVIDKFPISRPNLTFSTLTVSNMSPEDSSIYLCSVLLTSNQPQHFGDGTRLSIL.

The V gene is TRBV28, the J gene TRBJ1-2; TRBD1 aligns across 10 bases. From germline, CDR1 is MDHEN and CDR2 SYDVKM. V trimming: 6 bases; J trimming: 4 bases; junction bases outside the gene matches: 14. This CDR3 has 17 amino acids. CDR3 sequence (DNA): TGTGCCAGCAGGGACAGGGGGTCCCCAAAACCTCCCTATGGCTACACCTTC. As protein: CASRDRGSPKPPYGYTF.

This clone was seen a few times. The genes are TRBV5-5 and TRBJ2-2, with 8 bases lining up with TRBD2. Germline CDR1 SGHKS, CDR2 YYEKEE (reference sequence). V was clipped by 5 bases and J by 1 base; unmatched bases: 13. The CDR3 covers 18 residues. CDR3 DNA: TGTGCCAGCAGTCCTCGGACGCCGGGACTAGGGAACACCGGGGAGCTGTTTTTT. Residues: CASSPRTPGLGNTGELFF.

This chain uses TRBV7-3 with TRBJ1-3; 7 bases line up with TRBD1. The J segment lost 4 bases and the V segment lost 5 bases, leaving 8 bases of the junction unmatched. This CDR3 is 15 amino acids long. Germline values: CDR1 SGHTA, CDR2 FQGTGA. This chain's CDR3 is CASSPWGTAGNTIYF. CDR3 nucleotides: TGTGCCAGCAGCCCCTGGGGGACAGCCGGAAACACCATATATTTT. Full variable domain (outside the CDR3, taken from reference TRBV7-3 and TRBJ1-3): GAGVSQTPSNKVTEKGKYVELRCDPISGHTALYWYRQSLGQGPEFLIYFQGTGAADDSGLPNDRFFAVRPEGSVSTLKIQRTERGDSAVYLCASSPWGTAGNTIYFGEGSWLTVV.

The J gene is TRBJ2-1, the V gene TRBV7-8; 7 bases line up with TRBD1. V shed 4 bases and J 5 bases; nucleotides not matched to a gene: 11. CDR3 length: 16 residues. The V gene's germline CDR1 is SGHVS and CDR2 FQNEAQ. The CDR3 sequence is CASSSDRVPPHNEQFF. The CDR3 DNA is TGTGCCAGCAGCTCCGACAGGGTCCCACCTCACAATGAGCAGTTCTTC.

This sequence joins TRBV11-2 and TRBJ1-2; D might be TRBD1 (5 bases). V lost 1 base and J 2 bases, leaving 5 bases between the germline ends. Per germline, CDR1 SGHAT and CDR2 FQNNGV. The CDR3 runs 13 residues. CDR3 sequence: CASSLGTNYGYTF. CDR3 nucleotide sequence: TGTGCCAGCAGCTTAGGGACAAACTATGGCTACACCTTC.

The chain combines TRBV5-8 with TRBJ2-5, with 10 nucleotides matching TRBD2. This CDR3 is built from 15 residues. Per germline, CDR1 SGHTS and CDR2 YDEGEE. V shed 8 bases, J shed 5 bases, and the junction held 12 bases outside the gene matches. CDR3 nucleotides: TGTGCCAGTTACCTAGCGGGAGCCCCCGGGGAGACCCAGTACTTC. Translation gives CASYLAGAPGETQYF.

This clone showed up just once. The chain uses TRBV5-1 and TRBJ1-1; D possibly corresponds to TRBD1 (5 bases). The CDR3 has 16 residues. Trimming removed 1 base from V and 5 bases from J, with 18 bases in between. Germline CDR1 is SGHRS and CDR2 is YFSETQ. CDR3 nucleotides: TGCGCCAGCAGCTTGTGGGAGACCAGGGTTGGGACTGAAGCTTTCTTT. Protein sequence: CASSLWETRVGTEAFF.

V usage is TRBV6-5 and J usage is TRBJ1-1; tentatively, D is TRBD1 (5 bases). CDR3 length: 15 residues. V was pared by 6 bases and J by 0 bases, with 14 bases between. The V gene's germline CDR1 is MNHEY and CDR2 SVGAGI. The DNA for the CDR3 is TGTGCCAGCAGGGTAGACAGCATAATGAACACTGAAGCTTTCTTT. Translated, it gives CASRVDSIMNTEAFF.

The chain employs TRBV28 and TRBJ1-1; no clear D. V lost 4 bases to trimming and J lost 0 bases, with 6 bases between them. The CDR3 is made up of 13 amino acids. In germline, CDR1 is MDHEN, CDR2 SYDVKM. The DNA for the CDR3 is TGTGCCAGCAGTTCCCCACTGAACACTGAAGCTTTCTTT. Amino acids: CASSSPLNTEAFF.

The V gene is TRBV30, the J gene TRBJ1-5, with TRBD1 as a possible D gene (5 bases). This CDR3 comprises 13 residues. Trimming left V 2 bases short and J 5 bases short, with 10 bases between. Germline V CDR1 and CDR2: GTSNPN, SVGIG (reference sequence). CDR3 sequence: CAWSLGGYQPQHF. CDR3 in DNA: TGTGCCTGGAGTCTGGGGGGGTATCAGCCCCAGCATTTT.

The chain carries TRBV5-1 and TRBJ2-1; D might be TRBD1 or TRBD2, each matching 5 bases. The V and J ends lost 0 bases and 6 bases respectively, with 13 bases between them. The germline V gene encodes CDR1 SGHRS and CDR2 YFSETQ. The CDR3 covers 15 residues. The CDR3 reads CASSLGPGTANEQFF. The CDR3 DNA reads TGCGCCAGCAGCTTGGGGCCCGGGACCGCCAATGAGCAGTTCTTC.

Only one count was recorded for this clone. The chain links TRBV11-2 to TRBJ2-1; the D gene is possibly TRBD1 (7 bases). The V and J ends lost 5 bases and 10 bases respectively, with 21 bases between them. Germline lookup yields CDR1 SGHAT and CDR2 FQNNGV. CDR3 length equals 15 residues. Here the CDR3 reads CASSPGGPGMGEQFF. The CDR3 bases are TGTGCCAGCAGCCCAGGGGGGCCGGGAATGGGAGAGCAGTTCTTC.

The CDR3 DNA sequence: TGCGCCTCGCCGGGGGGGGTCAATGAAAAACTGTTTTTT. Translating gives CASPGGVNEKLFF. This chain links TRBV23-1 with TRBJ1-4; tentative D call: TRBD1 (5 bases). TRBV23-1 is noted as an ORF with a role that remains uncertain. The CDR3 is 13 residues long. Between the trimmed V and J ends, which lost 11 bases and 5 bases, there was a span of 15 bases.

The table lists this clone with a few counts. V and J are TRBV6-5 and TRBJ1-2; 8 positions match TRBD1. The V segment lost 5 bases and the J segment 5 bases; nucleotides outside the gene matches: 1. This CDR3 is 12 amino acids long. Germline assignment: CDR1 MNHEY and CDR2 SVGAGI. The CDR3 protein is CASSGQGYGYTF. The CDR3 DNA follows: TGTGCCAGCAGTGGACAGGGTTATGGCTACACCTTC.

The CDR3 coding sequence is TGTGCCAGCAGTACCACTCTAGCGGGAGCCTACGAGCAGTACTTC. Its protein is CASSTTLAGAYEQYF. The gene calls are TRBV11-1 and TRBJ2-7, with 10 bases identical to TRBD2. The CDR3 covers 15 residues. The germline V gene encodes CDR1 SGHAT and CDR2 FQDESV (reference sequence). V shed 6 bases, J shed 2 bases, and the junction held 7 bases outside the gene matches.

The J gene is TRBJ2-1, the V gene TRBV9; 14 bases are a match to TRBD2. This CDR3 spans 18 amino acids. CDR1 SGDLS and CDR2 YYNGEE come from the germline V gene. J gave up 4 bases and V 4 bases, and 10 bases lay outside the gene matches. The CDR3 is CASSYSPGLAGVYNEQFF. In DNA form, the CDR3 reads TGTGCCAGCAGCTATTCTCCGGGACTAGCGGGAGTATACAATGAGCAGTTCTTC.

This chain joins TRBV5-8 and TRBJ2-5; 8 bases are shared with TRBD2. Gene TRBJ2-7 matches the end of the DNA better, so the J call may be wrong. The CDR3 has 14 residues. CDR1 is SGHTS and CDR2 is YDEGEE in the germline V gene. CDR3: CASSSPGGGHEQYF. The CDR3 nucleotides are TGTGCCAGCAGCTCCCCGGGAGGGGGGCACGAGCAGTACTTC.

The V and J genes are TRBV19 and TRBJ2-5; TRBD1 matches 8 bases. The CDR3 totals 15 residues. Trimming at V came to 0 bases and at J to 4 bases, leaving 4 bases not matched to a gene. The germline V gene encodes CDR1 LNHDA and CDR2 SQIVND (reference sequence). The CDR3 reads CASSIDTQGAETQYF. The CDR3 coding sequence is TGTGCCAGTAGTATAGACACTCAGGGGGCAGAGACCCAGTACTTC.

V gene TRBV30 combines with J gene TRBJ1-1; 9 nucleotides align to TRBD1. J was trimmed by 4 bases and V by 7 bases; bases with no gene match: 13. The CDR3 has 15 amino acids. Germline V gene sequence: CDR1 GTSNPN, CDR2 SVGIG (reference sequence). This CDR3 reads CAYQTGTGSGTEAFF. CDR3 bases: TGTGCCTACCAAACCGGGACAGGGTCCGGCACTGAAGCTTTCTTT.

The CDR3 nucleotides read TGTGCCAGCTCACCCCGACCAGCAGGTGACCCTGAAGCTTTCTTT. It yields the protein CASSPRPAGDPEAFF. The chain recombines TRBV18 with TRBJ1-1; D remains unclear. The CDR3 is 15 residues long. V gave up 3 bases and J gave up 6 bases, with 17 bases separating them. Germline assignment: CDR1 KGHSH and CDR2 LQKENI.

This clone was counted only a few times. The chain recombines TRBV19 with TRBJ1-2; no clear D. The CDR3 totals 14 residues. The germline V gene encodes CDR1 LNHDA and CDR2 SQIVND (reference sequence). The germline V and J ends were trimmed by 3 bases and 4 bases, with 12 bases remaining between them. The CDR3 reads CASSIYGPIYGYTF. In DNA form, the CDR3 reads TGTGCCAGTAGTATCTACGGGCCGATCTATGGCTACACCTTC. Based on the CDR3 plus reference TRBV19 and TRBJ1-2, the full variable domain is DGGITQSPKYLFRKEGQNVTLSCEQNLNHDAMYWYRQDPGQGLRLIYYSQIVNDFQKGDIAEGYSVSREKKESFPLTVTSAQKNPTAFYLCASSIYGPIYGYTFGSGTRLTVV.

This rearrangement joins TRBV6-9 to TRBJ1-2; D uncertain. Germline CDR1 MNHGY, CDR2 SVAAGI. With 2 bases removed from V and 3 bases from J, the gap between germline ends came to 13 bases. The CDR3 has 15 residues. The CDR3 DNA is TGTGCCAGCAGTTATGGGGAGGACGGGTACTATGGCTACACCTTC. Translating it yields CASSYGEDGYYGYTF.